The clone carrying this T cell receptor beta chain was found a few times. The sample comes from a study of early T cells in non-severe SARS-CoV-2 infection. This CDR3 has 12 residues. V was shortened by 5 bases and J by 7 bases, with 9 bases between the two germline ends. CDR1 SEHNR and CDR2 FQNEAQ come from the germline V gene (reference sequence). Unique molecular identifiers (one per individual cDNA molecule) were attached. Using its own MiXCR run on the 5' RACE reads, TCRdb lists one record per CDR3 protein. The sample shows 70,000 to 85,000 distinct CDR3 sequences, about 12% of them seen only once.

The sequenced material came from whole blood. This chain links TRBV7-9 with TRBJ2-4; D not certain. The sequence derives from an adult who was a healthcare worker with PCR-confirmed SARS-CoV-2 infection or an uninfected control (not recorded which). The CDR3, as DNA: TGTGCCAGCAGCACAGTGAGGAACATTCAGTACTTC. This sequence encodes CASSTVRNIQYF.